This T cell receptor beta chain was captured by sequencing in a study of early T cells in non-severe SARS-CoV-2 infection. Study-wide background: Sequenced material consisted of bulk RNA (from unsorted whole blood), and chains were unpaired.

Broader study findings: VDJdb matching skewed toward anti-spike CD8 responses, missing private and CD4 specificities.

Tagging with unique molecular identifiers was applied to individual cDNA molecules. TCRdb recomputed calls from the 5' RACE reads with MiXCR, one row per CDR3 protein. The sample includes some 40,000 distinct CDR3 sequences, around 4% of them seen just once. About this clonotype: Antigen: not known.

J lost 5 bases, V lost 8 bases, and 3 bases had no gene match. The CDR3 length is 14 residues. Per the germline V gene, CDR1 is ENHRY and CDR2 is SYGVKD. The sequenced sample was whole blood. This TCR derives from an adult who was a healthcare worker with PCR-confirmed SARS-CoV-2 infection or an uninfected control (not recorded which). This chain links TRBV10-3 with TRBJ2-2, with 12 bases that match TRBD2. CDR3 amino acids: CAIRLAGDTGELFF. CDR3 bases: TGTGCCATCCGACTAGCGGGAGATACCGGGGAGCTGTTTTTT.